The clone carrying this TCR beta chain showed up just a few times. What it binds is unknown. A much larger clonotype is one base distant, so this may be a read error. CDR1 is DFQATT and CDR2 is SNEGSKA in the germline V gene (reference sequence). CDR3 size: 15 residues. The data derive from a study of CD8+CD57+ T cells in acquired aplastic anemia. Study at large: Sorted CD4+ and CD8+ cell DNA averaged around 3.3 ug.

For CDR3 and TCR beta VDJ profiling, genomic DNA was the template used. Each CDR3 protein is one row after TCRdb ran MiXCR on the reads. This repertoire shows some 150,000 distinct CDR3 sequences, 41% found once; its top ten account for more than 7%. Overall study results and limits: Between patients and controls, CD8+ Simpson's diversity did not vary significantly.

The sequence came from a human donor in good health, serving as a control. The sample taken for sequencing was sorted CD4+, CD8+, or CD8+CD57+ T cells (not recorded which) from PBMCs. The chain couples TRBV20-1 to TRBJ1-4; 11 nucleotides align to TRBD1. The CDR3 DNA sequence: TGCAGTGCTAGTGGACAGGGGGCCGGTAATGAAAGACTGTTTTTT. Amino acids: CSASGQGAGNERLFF.